This paragraph reports one TCR beta chain. These data belong to a study of STAT5B mutations in CD4+ large granular lymphocyte leukemia. Study overall: Among healthy donors, a particular HLA allele went with more CDR3 'QG' motifs.

Controls came from buffy coats of healthy blood donors. The germline V gene has CDR1 SGHVS and CDR2 FQNEAQ. With V trimmed by 5 bases and J by 5 bases, 6 bases remained unmatched. This CDR3 is 15 amino acids long. This table comes from immunoSEQ multiplex PCR, and its TCRdb copy is limited to in-frame clones, with some not included. The table lists under 35,000 clones, approximately 79% of them singletons, with 2.1% in the top ten. What was sequenced was CD4+ T cells from blood buffy coats. The chain joins TRBV7-8 to TRBJ2-5, with 12 nucleotides matching TRBD2. This TCR was recovered from a human donor in good health. CDR3 DNA sequence: TGTGCCAGCAGCCCGCTAGCGGGAGGGCCGGAGACCCAGTACTTC. Translating gives CASSPLAGGPETQYF.